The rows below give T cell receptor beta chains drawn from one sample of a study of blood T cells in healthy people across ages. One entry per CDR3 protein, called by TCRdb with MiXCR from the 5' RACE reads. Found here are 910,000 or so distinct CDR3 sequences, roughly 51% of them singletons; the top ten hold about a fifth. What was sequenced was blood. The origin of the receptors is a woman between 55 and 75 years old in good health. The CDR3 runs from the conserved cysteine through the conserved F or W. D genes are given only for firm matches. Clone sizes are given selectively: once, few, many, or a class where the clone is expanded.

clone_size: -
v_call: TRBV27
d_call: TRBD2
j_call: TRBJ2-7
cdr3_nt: TGTGCCAGCAGCCGGGGGGGGGTTGACGAGCAGTACTTC
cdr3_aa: CASSRGGVDEQYF

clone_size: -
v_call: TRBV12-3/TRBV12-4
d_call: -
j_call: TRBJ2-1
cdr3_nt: TGTGCCAGCAGTCAAAGAAATCTAGCTTCCGATGAGCAGTTCTTC
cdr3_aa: CASSQRNLASDEQFF

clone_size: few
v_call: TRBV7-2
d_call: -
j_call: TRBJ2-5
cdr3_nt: TGTGCCAGCAGCTTACAATCAAAAGGGAGCCAGTACTTC
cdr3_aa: CASSLQSKGSQYF

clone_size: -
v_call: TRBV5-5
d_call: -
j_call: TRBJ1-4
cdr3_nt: TGTGCCAGCAGCTACGGTTTCAATGAAAAACTGTTTTTT
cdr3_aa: CASSYGFNEKLFF

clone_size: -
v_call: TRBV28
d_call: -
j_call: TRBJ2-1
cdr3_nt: TGTGCCAGCTTGACGAGACTCCTATGGGGCAATGAGCAGTTCTTC
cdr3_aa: CASLTRLLWGNEQFF

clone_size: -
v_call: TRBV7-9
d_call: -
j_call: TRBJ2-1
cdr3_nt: TGTGCCAGCAGCTCGGATCATGGGAATGAGCAGTTCTTC
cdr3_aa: CASSSDHGNEQFF

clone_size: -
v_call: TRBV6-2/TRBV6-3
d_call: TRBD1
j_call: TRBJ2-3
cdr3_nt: TGTGCCAGCAGTGACCCGGGACAGGGGTCAGATACGCAGTATTTT
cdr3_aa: CASSDPGQGSDTQYF

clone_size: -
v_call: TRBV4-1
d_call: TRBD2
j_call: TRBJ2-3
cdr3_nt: TGCGCCAGCAGCCAGCGAGAGGGTCGACTAGCGGGAGTAGCAGATACGCAGTATTTT
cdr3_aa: CASSQREGRLAGVADTQYF

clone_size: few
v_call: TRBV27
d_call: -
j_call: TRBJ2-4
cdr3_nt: TGTGCCAGCAGTCCTCTGGGGTCCCTTGATGAGCAGTACTTC
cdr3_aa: CASSPLGSLDEQYF

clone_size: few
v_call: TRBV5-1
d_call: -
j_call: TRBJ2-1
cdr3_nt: TGCGCCAGCAGCTTGTCGTTGAATGAGCAGTTCTTC
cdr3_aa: CASSLSLNEQFF

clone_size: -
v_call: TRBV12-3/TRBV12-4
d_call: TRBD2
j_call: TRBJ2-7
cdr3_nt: TGTGCCAGCAGTTTCATTTCTAGCGGAGACGAGCAGTACTTC
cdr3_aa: CASSFISSGDEQYF

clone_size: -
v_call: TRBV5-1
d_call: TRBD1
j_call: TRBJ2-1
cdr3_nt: TGCGCCAGCAGCCACCCCGGGACAGAAGGGGAGCAGTTCTTC
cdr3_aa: CASSHPGTEGEQFF

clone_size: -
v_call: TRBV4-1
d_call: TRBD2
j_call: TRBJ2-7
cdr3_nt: TGCGCCAGCGCGGAGATAGCGGGCAGTAGCTCCTACGAGCAGTACTTC
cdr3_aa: CASAEIAGSSSYEQYF

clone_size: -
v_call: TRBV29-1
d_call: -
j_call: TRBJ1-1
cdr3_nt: TGCAGCGTTGAATCAAGAGGTCCAAACGGTGAAGCTTTCTTT
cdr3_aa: CSVESRGPNGEAFF

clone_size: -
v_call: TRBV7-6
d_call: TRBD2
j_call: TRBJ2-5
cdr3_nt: TGTGCCAGCAGCTTACAACTAGCGGGAGTTAAGACCCAGTACTTC
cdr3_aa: CASSLQLAGVKTQYF

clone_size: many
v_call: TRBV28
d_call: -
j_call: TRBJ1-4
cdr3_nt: TGTGCCAGCTGGGACCGCACTAATGAAAAACTGTTTTTT
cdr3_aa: CASWDRTNEKLFF

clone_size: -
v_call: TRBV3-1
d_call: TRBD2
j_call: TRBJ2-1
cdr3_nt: TGTGCCAGCAGCCAAGCTCTTAGGGCTAGCGGGAGGAATGAGCAGTTCTTC
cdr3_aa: CASSQALRASGRNEQFF

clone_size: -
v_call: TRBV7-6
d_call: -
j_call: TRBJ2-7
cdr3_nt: TGTGCCAGCAGCTTAGGCAGGGACGTCCTCTACGAGCAGTACTTC
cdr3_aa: CASSLGRDVLYEQYF

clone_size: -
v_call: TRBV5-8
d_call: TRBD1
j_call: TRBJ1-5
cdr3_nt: TGTGCCAGCAGCTTGAAGAGACAGGGGTTCGGCAATCAGCCCCAGCATTTT
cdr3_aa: CASSLKRQGFGNQPQHF

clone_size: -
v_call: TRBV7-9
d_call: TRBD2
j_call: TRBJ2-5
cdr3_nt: TGTGCCAGCAGCTTACACGCCAGCGGGGCTAGATCGGGGGAGCAGTACTTC
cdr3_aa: CASSLHASGARSGEQYF

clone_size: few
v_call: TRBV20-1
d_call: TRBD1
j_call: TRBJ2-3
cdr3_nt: TGCAGTGCTCAGCTGACAGGGGGCAGGAAAGATACGCAGTATTTT
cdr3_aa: CSAQLTGGRKDTQYF

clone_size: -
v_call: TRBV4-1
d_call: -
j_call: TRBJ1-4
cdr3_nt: TGCGCCAGCAGCGATCTCGGACACAGTGGGGAAAAACTGTTTTTT
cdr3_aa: CASSDLGHSGEKLFF

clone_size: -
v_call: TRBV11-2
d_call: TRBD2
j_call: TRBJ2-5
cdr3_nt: TGTGCCAGCAGCCATAGCGGGAGTCCGGAGACCCGGTACTTC
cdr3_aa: CASSHSGSPETRYF

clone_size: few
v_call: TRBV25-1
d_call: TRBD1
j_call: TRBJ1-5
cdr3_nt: TGTGCCAGCAGTGACCACAGGGGCGGCAATCAGCCCCAGCATTTT
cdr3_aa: CASSDHRGGNQPQHF

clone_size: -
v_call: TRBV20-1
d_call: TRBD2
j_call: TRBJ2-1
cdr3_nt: TGCAGTGCTAGAGATTTCGGGACTAGCGGGAGTGATGAGCAGTTCTTC
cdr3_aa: CSARDFGTSGSDEQFF

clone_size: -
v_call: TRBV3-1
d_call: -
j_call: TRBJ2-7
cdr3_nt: TGTGCCAGCAGCCTCTTCCCCGGAACTAACTACGAGCAGTACTTC
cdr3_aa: CASSLFPGTNYEQYF

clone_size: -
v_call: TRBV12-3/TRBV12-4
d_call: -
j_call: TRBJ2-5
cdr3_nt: TGTGCCAGCAGTCCGGGACTCTCACAAGAGACCCAGTACTTC
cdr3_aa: CASSPGLSQETQYF

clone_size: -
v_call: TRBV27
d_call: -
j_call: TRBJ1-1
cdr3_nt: TGTGCCAGCAGTTTACGGCCCGGAGCTGAAGCTTTCTTT
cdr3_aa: CASSLRPGAEAFF

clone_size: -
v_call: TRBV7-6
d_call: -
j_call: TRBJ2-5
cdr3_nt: TGTGCCAGCAGCGTAAGAGCCCAGGGCCAAGAGACCCAGTACTTC
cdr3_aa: CASSVRAQGQETQYF

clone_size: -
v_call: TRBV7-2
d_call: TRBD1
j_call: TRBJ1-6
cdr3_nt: TGTGCCAGCAGCCCAGGGGGGTTTAATTCACCCCTCCACTTT
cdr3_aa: CASSPGGFNSPLHF

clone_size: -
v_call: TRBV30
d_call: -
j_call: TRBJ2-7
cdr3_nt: TGTGCCTGGGGGGAGTTCTACGAGCAGTACTTC
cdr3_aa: CAWGEFYEQYF

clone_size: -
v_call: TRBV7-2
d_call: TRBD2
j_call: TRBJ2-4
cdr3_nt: TGTGCCAGCAGCTCTAGCGGCCGGATCGAAAACATTCAGTACTTC
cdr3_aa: CASSSSGRIENIQYF

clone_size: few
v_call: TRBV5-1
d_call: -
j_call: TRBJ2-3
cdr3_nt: TGCGCCAGCAGTCGGGGGGCTACCACAGATACGCAGTATTTT
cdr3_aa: CASSRGATTDTQYF

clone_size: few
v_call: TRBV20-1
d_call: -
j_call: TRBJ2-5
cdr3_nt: TGCAGTGAGGAGTCCCTAGGGGAGACCCAGTACTTC
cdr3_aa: CSEESLGETQYF

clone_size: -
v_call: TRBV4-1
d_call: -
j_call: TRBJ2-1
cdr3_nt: TGCGCCAGCAGCCTCCGGGGTAGGGTAGTATTTGGGAATGAGCAGTTCTTC
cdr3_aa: CASSLRGRVVFGNEQFF

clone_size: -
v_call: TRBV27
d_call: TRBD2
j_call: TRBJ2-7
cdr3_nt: TGTGCCAGCAGTCCCCGAGAAGGGAATCCGGGACTAGCCTACGAGCAGTACTTC
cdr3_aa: CASSPREGNPGLAYEQYF

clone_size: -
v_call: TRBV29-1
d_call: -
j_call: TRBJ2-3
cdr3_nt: TGCAGCGTTGAAGGTTTCCGGGAGGTGGGACATTGGGGCACAGATACGCAGTATTTT
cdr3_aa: CSVEGFREVGHWGTDTQYF

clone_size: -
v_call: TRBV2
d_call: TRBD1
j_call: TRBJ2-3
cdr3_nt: TGTGCCAGCAGTGAAAAAGGGACAGGGATTACAGATACGCAGTATTTT
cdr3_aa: CASSEKGTGITDTQYF

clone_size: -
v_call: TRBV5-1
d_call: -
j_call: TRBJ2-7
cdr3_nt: TGCGCCGGCAGCTCTCAGGGCTACGAGCAGTACTTC
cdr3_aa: CAGSSQGYEQYF

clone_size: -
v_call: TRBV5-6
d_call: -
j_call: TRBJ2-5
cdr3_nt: TGTGCCAGCAGCTTCGGTACATACCAAGAGACCCAGTACTTC
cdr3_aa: CASSFGTYQETQYF

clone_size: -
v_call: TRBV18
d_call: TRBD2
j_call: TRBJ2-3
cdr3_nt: TGTGCCAGCTCACCAGGAGCGGGAGGGAGCACAGATACGCAGTATTTT
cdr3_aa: CASSPGAGGSTDTQYF

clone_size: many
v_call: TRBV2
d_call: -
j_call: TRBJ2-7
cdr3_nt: TGTGCCAGCAGTGAAGGGGGCACGAAGGAGTACTTC
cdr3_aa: CASSEGGTKEYF

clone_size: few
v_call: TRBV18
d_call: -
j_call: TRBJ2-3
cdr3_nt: TGTGCCAGCTCACCATTACGGGAAACGTATACGCAGTATTTT
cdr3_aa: CASSPLRETYTQYF

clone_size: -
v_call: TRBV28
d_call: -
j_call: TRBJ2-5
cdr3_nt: TGTGCCAGCAGTCTGAAAAACCAAGAGACCCAGTACTTC
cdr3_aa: CASSLKNQETQYF

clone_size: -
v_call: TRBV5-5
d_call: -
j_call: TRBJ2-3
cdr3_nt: TGTGCCAGCACCCGTAATAGGGCCACGAGCACAGATACGCAGTATTTT
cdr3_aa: CASTRNRATSTDTQYF

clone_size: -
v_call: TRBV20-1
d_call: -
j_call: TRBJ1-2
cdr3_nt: TGCAGTGCTAGGGCGGTGGGCGGGAGCTGGGACATTGGTGGTGGCTACACCTTC
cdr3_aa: CSARAVGGSWDIGGGYTF

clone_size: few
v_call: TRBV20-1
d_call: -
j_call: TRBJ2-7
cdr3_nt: TGCAGTGCCCAAGATTCGAGGAGGTCCTACGAGCAGTACTTC
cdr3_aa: CSAQDSRRSYEQYF

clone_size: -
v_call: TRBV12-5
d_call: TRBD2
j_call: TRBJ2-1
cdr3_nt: TGTGCTAGTGAAGCTAGCGGGGCGAGCTCCTACAATGAGCAGTTCTTC
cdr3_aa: CASEASGASSYNEQFF

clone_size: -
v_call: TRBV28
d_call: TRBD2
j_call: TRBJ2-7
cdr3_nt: TGTGCCAGCAGTCGACTAGCGGGAATAAACTACGAGCAGTACTTC
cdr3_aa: CASSRLAGINYEQYF

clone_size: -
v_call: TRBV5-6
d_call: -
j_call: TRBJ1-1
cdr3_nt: TGTGCCAGCAGCGCCGGACAGAGGAACACTGAAGCTTTCTTT
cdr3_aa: CASSAGQRNTEAFF

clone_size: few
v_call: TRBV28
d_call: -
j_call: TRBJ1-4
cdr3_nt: TGTGCCAGCAGTACTATAACAGGGACGGAACTGTTTTTT
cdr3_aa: CASSTITGTELFF

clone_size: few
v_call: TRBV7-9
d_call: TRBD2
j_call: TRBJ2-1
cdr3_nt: TGTGCCAGCAGCCCCCGGACTAGAAGCAATGAGCAGTTCTTC
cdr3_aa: CASSPRTRSNEQFF

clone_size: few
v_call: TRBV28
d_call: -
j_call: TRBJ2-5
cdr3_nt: TGTGCCAGCAGCCTGGCAGATATCAGGGAGACCCAGTACTTC
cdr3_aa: CASSLADIRETQYF

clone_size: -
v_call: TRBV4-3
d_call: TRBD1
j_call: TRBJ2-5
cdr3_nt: TGCGCCAGCAGCGCGTCGACAGGGCGCCAAGAGACCCAGTACTTC
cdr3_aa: CASSASTGRQETQYF

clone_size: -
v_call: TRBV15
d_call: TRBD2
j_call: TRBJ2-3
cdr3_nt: TGTGCCACCAGCTACTCGGCGCGGGAGGCAGATACGCAGTATTTT
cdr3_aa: CATSYSAREADTQYF

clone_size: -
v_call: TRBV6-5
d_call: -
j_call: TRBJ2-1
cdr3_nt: TGTGCCAGCAGTCATCCGACAGGTGTTTCGAGTGAGCAGTTCTTC
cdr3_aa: CASSHPTGVSSEQFF